The T cell receptor (beta chain) under discussion was sequenced for a study of CD8+ T cells in alopecia areata. TCR sequencing used cDNA made by reverse transcription of extracted RNA. Using immunoSEQ multiplex PCR, the repertoire was profiled, and TCRdb retains in-frame clones only, with some absent. In the table there are 130,000 or so clones, around 87% of which are singletons. The treatment was: oral pan-JAK inhibitor, 5-10 mg twice daily. In its sample, this clone was seen once. This receptor was taken from a human donor with alopecia areata. The sequencing used CD8+ T cells sorted from blood, collected at week 4, from a patient treated with tofacitinib.

Here the CDR3 reads CASSAGTESDQPQHF. CDR3 nucleotides: TGTGCCAGCAGTGCCGGGACAGAGTCGGATCAGCCCCAGCATTTT. This sequence joins TRBV6-4 and TRBJ1-5; 7 nucleotides agree with TRBD1. CDR1 MRHNA and CDR2 SNTAGT come from the germline V gene. V lost 4 bases and J lost 5; bases outside the gene matches: 8. This CDR3 contains 15 residues.